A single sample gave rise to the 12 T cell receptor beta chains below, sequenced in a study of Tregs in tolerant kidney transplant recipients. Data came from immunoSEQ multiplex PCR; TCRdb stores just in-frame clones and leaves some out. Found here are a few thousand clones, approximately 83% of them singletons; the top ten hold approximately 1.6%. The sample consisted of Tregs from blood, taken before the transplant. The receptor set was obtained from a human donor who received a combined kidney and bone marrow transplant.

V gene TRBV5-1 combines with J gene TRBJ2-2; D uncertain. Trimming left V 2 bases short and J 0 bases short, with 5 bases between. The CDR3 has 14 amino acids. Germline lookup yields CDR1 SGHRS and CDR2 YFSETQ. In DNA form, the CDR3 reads TGCGCCAGCAGCTTTACAGCGAACACCGGGGAGCTGTTTTTT. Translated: CASSFTANTGELFF.

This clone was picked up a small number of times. The CDR3 bases are TGTGCCAGCAGCCAAGGACCAGGGGCCCAGCATTTT. Its translation: CASSQGPGAQHF. J is TRBJ1-5 and V is TRBV14; D perhaps matches TRBD1 (6 bases). Trimming took off 1 base at V and 11 bases at J, with 9 bases between the two ends. From germline, CDR1 is SGHDN and CDR2 FVKESK. The CDR3 spans 12 residues.

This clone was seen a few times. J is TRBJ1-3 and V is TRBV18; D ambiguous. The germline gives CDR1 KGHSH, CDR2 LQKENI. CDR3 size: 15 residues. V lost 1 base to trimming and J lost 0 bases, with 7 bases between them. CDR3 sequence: CASSPLATSGNTIYF. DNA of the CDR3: TGTGCCAGCTCACCACTAGCCACCTCTGGAAACACCATATATTTT.

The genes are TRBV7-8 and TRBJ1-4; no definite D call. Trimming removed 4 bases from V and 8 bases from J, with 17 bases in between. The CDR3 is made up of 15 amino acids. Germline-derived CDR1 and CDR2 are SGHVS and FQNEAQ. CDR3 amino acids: CASSSPSAVEEKLFF. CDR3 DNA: TGTGCCAGCAGCTCACCGTCGGCGGTAGAGGAAAAACTGTTTTTT.

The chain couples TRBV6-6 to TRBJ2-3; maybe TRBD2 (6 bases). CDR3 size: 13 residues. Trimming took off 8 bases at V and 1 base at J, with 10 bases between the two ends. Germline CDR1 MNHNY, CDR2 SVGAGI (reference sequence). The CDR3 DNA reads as TGTGCCAGCCACGGGGGTGGCACAGATACGCAGTATTTT. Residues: CASHGGGTDTQYF.

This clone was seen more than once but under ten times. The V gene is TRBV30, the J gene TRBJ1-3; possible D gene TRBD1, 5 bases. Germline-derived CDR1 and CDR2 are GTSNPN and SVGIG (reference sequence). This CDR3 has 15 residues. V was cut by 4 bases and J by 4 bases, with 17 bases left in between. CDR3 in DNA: TGTGCCTGGAATGCTCCACAGGCACGGGGAAACACCATATATTTT. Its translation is CAWNAPQARGNTIYF. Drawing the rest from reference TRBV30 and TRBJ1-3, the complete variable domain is SQTIHQWPATLVQPVGSPLSLECTVEGTSNPNLYWYRQAAGRGLQLLFYSVGIGQISSEVPQNLSASRPQDRQFILSSKKLLLSDSGFYLCAWNAPQARGNTIYFGEGSWLTVV.

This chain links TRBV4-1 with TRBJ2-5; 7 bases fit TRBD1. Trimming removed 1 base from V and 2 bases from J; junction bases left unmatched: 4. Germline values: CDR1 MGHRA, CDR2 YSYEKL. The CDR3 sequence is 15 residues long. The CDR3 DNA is TGCGCCAGCAGCCAAGTACCCAGGGGGCAAGAGACCCAGTACTTC. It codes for CASSQVPRGQETQYF.

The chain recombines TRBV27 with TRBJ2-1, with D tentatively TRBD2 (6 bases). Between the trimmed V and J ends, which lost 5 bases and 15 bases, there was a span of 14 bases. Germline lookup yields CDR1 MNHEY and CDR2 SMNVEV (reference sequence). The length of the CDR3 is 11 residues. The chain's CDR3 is CASSAGSLRFF. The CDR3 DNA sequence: TGTGCCAGCAGTGCCGGGAGTCTGCGGTTCTTC.

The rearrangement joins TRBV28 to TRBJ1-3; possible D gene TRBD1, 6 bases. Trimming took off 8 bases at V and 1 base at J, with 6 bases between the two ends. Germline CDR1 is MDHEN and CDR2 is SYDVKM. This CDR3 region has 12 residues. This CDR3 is CASQGSGNTIYF. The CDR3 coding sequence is TGTGCCAGCCAGGGGTCTGGAAACACCATATATTTT.

CDR3 residues: CASGQGADTQYF. CDR3 bases: TGTGCCAGTGGACAGGGCGCAGATACGCAGTATTTT. The V gene is TRBV5-5, the J gene TRBJ2-3; TRBD1 matches at 8 bases. Germline CDR1 SGHKS, CDR2 YYEKEE (reference sequence). V trimming: 8 bases; J trimming: 4 bases; junction bases outside the gene matches: 3. CDR3 length: 12 residues.

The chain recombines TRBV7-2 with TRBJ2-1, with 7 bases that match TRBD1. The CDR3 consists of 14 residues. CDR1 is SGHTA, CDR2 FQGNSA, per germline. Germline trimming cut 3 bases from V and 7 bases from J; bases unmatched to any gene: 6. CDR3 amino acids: CASSFNRGGNEQFF. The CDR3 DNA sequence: TGTGCCAGCAGCTTTAACAGGGGTGGAAATGAGCAGTTCTTC.

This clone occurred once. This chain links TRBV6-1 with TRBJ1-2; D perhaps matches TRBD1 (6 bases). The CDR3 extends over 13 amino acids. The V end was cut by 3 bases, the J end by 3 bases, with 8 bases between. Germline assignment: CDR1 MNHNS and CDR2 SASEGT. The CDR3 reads CASSERTDYGYTF. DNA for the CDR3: TGTGCCAGCAGTGAGAGGACAGACTATGGCTACACCTTC.